This is a list of T cell receptor beta chains from one sample in a study of shared clonotypes between healthy human individuals. Some clones are missing from TCRdb's copy, which holds only in-frame ones; the method was immunoSEQ multiplex PCR. The sample includes almost 750,000 clones, 72% seen only once; the top ten take approximately 1.7%. The sample comprised memory CD4+ T cells sorted from blood. Receptors originate from a woman in her twenties or thirties in good health. Each CDR3 is given with its conserved first and last residue. A D gene is named only where the DNA matches it firmly. The size entry is marked missing in some rows and otherwise reads once, few, many or a size class.

>TRBV9|NA|NA|TRBJ2-2
CASSFGTQNTGELFF
TGTGCCAGTTCCTTCGGGACTCAGAACACCGGGGAGCTGTTTTTT
>TRBV7-3|NA|TRBD2|TRBJ2-3
CASSFSGTTDTQYF
TGTGCCAGCAGCTTTAGCGGGACCACAGATACGCAGTATTTT
>TRBV7-6|many|TRBD2|TRBJ2-3
CASSNIAGVLDTQYF
TGTGCCAGCAGCAATATAGCGGGAGTGTTGGATACGCAGTATTTT
>TRBV28|NA|NA|TRBJ2-7
CASRTGKRPSYEQYF
TGTGCCAGCAGAACAGGGAAGCGGCCATCCTACGAGCAGTACTTC
>TRBV15|many|NA|TRBJ2-7
CATSRDLNVLGSSYEQYF
TGTGCCACCAGCAGAGATCTTAATGTCTTGGGGAGCTCCTACGAGCAGTACTTC
>TRBV28|NA|NA|TRBJ1-2
CASIGRGYYGYTF
TGTGCCAGCATAGGCAGGGGCTACTATGGCTACACCTTC
>TRBV5-1|once|NA|TRBJ1-3
CASSPGTNGNTIYF
TGCGCCAGCAGCCCAGGGACAAACGGAAACACCATATATTTT
>TRBV28|NA|NA|TRBJ2-3
CASSPRPTDTQYF
TGTGCCAGCAGTCCGAGACCGACAGATACGCAGTATTTT
>TRBV19|few|NA|TRBJ2-7
CASSTPGRRGYEQYF
TGTGCCAGTAGTACCCCCGGGCGCCGGGGGTACGAGCAGTACTTC
>TRBV7-9|many|TRBD2|TRBJ2-1
CASSSGTSGHEQFF
TGTGCCAGCAGCTCAGGGACTAGCGGCCATGAGCAGTTCTTC
>TRBV18|NA|NA|TRBJ1-3
CASSAGSSGNTIYF
TGTGCCAGCTCAGCCGGGAGCTCTGGAAACACCATATATTTT
>TRBV28|once|NA|TRBJ2-1
CASSPHSGSYNEQFF
TGTGCCAGCAGTCCTCACAGCGGCTCCTACAATGAGCAGTTCTTC
>TRBV28|NA|NA|TRBJ2-1
CASRTPPGFYNEQFF
TGTGCCAGCAGGACCCCTCCAGGGTTCTACAATGAGCAGTTCTTC
>TRBV28|few|NA|TRBJ2-6
CASRRGKGTGANVLTF
TGTGCCAGCAGGAGGGGGAAAGGCACTGGGGCCAACGTCCTGACTTTC
>TRBV19|few|NA|TRBJ1-2
CASSIDQGRDGYTF
TGTGCCAGTAGTATAGATCAGGGGCGTGATGGCTACACCTTC
>TRBV30|NA|TRBD1|TRBJ1-2
CAWSVPSLRQGTYGYTF
TGTGCCTGGAGTGTACCCTCTCTCCGACAGGGGACCTATGGCTACACCTTC
>TRBV7-9|NA|NA|TRBJ2-7
CASSLTDEQYF
TGTGCCAGCAGCTTAACCGACGAGCAGTACTTC
>TRBV6-4|NA|NA|TRBJ1-5
CASSDFRGNQPQHF
TGTGCCAGCAGTGACTTTAGGGGCAATCAGCCCCAGCATTTT
>TRBV25-1|NA|NA|TRBJ1-3
CASSEFGSSGNTIYF
TGTGCCAGCAGTGAATTCGGTAGCTCTGGAAACACCATATATTTT